These 15 T cell receptor beta chains were sequenced from one sample in a study of CD4 and CD8 cells across lung adenocarcinoma regions. TCRdb re-called the PCR reads with MiXCR, one entry per CDR3 protein. The sample carries some 20,000 distinct CDR3 sequences, about 53% recorded once. The sample taken for sequencing was CD8+ T cells from the center of a lung tumor. Source of these receptors: a female donor with lung adenocarcinoma. The CD4 and CD8 labels of this study may be unreliable.

In this sample, this clonotype turned up many times. The V and J genes are TRBV27 and TRBJ1-6, with TRBD1 matching over 8 bases. J was trimmed by 8 bases and V by 8 bases; bases with no gene match: 5. The CDR3 extends over 13 amino acids. CDR1 is MNHEY and CDR2 is SMNVEV in the germline V gene (reference sequence). CDR3 in DNA: TGTGCCAGCGGGGGACAGGTTTATTCACCCCTCCACTTT. Its protein product is CASGGQVYSPLHF.

This chain connects TRBV7-2 to TRBJ2-1; 10 bases map to TRBD2. The J call is uncertain, as TRBJ2-5 better fits the DNA end. CDR3 size: 15 residues. The germline gives CDR1 SGHTA, CDR2 FQGNSA. CDR3 nucleotides: TGTGCCAGCAGCTTATATGCTAGCGGGAGTCTCGCCCAGTACTTC. It codes for CASSLYASGSLAQYF.

This clonotype is medium-sized by share. V and J are TRBV27 and TRBJ1-1; D gene ambiguous. With 2 bases removed from V and 10 bases from J, the gap between germline ends came to 17 bases. Looked up from germline, CDR1 is MNHEY and CDR2 is SMNVEV (reference sequence). There are 14 residues in the CDR3. Here the CDR3 reads CASSLAPDGRGAFF. The DNA of the CDR3 is TGTGCCAGCAGTTTAGCACCCGACGGGCGGGGAGCTTTCTTT.

The chain links TRBV6-1 to TRBJ2-1; 7 bases are a match to TRBD2. The J call may be faulty, since TRBJ2-5 better matches the DNA end. Germline values: CDR1 MNHNS, CDR2 SASEGT. This CDR3 has 14 amino acids. The CDR3 here is CASSPSGIQETQYF. The CDR3 region has the DNA TGTGCCAGCAGCCCTAGCGGTATACAAGAGACCCAGTACTTC.

The genes are TRBV6-5 and TRBJ2-7, with D perhaps TRBD2 (5 bases). The DNA end lines up better with TRBJ2-1; the J call may be wrong. The length of the CDR3 is 15 residues. In germline, CDR1 is MNHEY, CDR2 SVGAGI. Written as DNA, the CDR3 is TGTGCCAGCAGTTACCGGCTAGCAGCTTCCCATGAGCAGTTCTTC. This codes for CASSYRLAASHEQFF.

About this clonotype itself: One base away lies a much larger clone, so this may be a sequencing read error. A read error is likely, as this CDR3 ends without the conserved phenylalanine or tryptophan. The rearrangement joins TRBV6-1 to TRBJ1-2; unclear D gene. The CDR3 sequence is 11 residues long. Trimming removed 8 bases at V and 4 bases at J, with 8 bases between. The germline V gene encodes CDR1 MNHNS and CDR2 SASEGT. CDR3 bases: TGTGCCAGCGCGTGGTCCTATGGCTACACCCTC. This sequence encodes CASAWSYGYTL.

The chain uses TRBV12-3 or TRBV12-4 and TRBJ2-3, with TRBD2 identical over 8 bases. The J call may be wrong; the DNA end is better matched by TRBJ2-7. The CDR3 sequence is 15 residues long. The CDR3 DNA reads TGTGCCAGGGGTTTTCGGGCGGGAGGCACAGAGACGCAGTACTTC. Translated, it gives CARGFRAGGTETQYF.

About this clonotype itself: This may arise from a read error, as a much more abundant clone is one base away. The V gene is TRBV7-2, the J gene TRBJ2-1; perhaps TRBD1 as D (5 bases). The CDR3 covers 14 residues. CDR1 is SGHTA and CDR2 is FQGNSA in the germline V gene. V was clipped by 1 base and J by 13 bases, with 17 bases between them. CDR3 sequence reads: CASSLGVREETQFF. The CDR3 nucleotides are TGTGCCAGCAGCTTAGGCGTCAGGGAAGAGACCCAGTTCTTC.

This clonotype appeared a few times. This rearrangement joins TRBV4-2 to TRBJ2-5; D remains ambiguous. Trimming left V 0 bases short and J 1 base short, with 12 bases between. Germline values: CDR1 LGHNA, CDR2 YNFKEQ. The CDR3 extends over 16 amino acids. In DNA form, the CDR3 reads TGTGCCAGCAGCCAAGATATTTCAGAACTCCAAGAGACCCAGTACTTC. Protein: CASSQDISELQETQYF.

This rearrangement joins TRBV14 to TRBJ1-2; no firm D call. The germline gives CDR1 SGHDN, CDR2 FVKESK. V lost 0 bases and J lost 8, with 16 bases in between. CDR3 size: 15 residues. For the CDR3, the DNA is TGTGCCAGCAGCCAAGAACCGTCGGGGAAGCGGGGCTACACCTTC. Residues: CASSQEPSGKRGYTF.

The table lists this clonotype with many counts. The chain employs TRBV6-5 and TRBJ2-5; D is tentatively TRBD1 or TRBD2 (6 bases each). Per the germline V gene, CDR1 is MNHEY and CDR2 is SVGAGI. This CDR3 spans 13 amino acids. The V and J ends lost 6 bases and 4 bases respectively, with 12 bases between them. The CDR3 DNA sequence: TGTGCCAGCAGCGTAACGGGGGCAGAGACCCAGTACTTC. This translates into CASSVTGAETQYF.

This clonotype came up many times. The V and J genes are TRBV4-1 and TRBJ2-5; D gene unclear. V lost 4 bases and J 4 bases, leaving 16 bases between the germline ends. CDR3 length equals 15 residues. CDR1 and CDR2 (germline): MGHRA, YSYEKL. CDR3 DNA: TGCGCCAGCAGCCTAAGACCCAACCCCCCAGAGACCCAGTACTTC. Its protein is CASSLRPNPPETQYF.

The chain is built from TRBV15 and TRBJ1-5; D gene unclear. The CDR3 spans 12 residues. Trimming took off 3 bases at V and 3 bases at J, with 3 bases between the two ends. Germline V lookup: CDR1 LNHNV, CDR2 YYDKDF (reference sequence). CDR3 nucleotide sequence: TGTGCCACCAGCAGGTACAATCAGCCCCAGCATTTT. It codes for CATSRYNQPQHF.

The chain links TRBV6-1 to TRBJ2-3; TRBD1 is a possible D gene (5 bases). V gave up 7 bases and J gave up 11 bases, with 25 bases separating them. CDR1 is MNHNS and CDR2 is SASEGT in the germline V gene. This CDR3 has 15 residues. The CDR3: CASKKTAVDTGEQYF. The DNA for the CDR3 is TGTGCCAGCAAAAAGACGGCGGTGGACACAGGTGAGCAGTATTTT.

Note on this clonotype: Sequence at one end of the junction differs from germline and may be a read error. CDR3 bases: TGTGCCAGCAGTGCGGGGCAGGGAGACACAGATACTCAGTATTTC. It encodes CASSAGQGDTDTQYF. The rearrangement uses TRBV6-1 and TRBJ2-3; the D gene could be TRBD1 or TRBD2 (5 bases each). The CDR3 consists of 15 residues. In germline, CDR1 is MNHNS, CDR2 SASEGT.